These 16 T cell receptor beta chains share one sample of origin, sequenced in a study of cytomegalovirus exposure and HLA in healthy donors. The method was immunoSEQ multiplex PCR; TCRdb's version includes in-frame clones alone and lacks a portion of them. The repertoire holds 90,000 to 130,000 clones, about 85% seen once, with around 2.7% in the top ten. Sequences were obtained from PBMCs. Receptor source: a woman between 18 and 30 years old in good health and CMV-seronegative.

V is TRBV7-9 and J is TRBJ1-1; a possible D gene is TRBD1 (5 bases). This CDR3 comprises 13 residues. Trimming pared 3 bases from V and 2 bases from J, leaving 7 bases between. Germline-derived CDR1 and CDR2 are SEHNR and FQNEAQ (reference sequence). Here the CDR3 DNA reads TGTGCCAGCAGCTTCGGGGGTAACACTGAAGCTTTCTTT. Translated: CASSFGGNTEAFF. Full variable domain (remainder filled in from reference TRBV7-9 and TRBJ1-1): DTGVSQNPRHKITKRGQNVTFRCDPISEHNRLYWYRQTLGQGPEFLTYFQNEAQLEKSRLLSDRFSAERPKGSFSTLEIQRTEQGDSAMYLCASSFGGNTEAFFGQGTRLTVV.

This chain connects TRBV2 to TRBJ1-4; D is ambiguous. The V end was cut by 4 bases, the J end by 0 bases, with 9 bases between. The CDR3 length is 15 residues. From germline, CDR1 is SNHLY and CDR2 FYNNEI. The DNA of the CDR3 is TGTGCCAGCAGTGCTGGGCTCGCAACTAATGAAAAACTGTTTTTT. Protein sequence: CASSAGLATNEKLFF.

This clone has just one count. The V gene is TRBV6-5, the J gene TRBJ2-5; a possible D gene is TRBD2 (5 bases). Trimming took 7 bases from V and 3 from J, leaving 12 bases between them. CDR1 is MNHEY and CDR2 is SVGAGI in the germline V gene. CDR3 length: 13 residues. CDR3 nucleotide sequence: TGTGCCAGCAAAGTTTCCGGGGAAGAGACCCAGTACTTC. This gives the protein CASKVSGEETQYF.

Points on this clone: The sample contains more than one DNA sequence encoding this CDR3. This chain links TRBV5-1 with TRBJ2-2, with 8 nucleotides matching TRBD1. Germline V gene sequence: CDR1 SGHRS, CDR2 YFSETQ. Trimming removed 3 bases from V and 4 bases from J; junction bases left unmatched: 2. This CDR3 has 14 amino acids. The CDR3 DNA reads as TGCGCCAGCAGCTCCGACAGGGGCACCGGGGAGCTGTTTTTT. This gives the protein CASSSDRGTGELFF.

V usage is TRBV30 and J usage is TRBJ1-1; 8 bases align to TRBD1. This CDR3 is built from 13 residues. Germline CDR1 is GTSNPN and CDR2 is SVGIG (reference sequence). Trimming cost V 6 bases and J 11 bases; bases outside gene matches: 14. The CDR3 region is CACKDRGNLGAFF. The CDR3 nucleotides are TGTGCCTGCAAAGACAGGGGAAATCTAGGGGCTTTCTTT.

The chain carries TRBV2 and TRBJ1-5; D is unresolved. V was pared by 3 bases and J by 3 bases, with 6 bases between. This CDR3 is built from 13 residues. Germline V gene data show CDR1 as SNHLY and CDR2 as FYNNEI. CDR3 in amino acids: CASSDRLNQPQHF. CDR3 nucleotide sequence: TGTGCCAGCAGTGACCGACTCAATCAGCCCCAGCATTTT.

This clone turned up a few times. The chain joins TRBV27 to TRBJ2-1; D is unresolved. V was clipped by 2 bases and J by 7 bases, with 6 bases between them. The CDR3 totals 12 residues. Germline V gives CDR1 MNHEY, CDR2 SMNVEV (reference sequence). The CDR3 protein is CASSLDGNEQFF. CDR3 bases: TGTGCCAGCAGTTTAGACGGGAATGAGCAGTTCTTC.

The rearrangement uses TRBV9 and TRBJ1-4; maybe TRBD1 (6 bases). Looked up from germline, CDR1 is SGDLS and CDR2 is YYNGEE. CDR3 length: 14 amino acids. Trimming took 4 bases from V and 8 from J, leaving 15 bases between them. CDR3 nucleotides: TGTGCCAGCAGCACCACAGGGAGTGGGGAAAAACTGTTTTTT. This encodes CASSTTGSGEKLFF. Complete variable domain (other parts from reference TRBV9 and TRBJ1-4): DSGVTQTPKHLITATGQRVTLRCSPRSGDLSVYWYQQSLDQGLQFLIQYYNGEERAKGNILERFSAQQFPDLHSELNLSSLELGDSALYFCASSTTGSGEKLFFGSGTQLSVL.

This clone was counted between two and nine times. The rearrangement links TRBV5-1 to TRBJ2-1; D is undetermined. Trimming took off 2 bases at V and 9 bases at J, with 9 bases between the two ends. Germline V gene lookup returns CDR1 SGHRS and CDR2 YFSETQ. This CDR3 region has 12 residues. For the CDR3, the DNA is TGCGCCAGCAGCTTAAATCTTAGTGAGCAGTTCTTC. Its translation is CASSLNLSEQFF.

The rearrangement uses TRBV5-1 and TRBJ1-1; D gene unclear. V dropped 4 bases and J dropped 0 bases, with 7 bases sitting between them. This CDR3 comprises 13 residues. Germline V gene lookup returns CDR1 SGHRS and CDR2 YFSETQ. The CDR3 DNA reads TGCGCCAGCAGCGGCCGCATGAACACTGAAGCTTTCTTT. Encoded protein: CASSGRMNTEAFF.

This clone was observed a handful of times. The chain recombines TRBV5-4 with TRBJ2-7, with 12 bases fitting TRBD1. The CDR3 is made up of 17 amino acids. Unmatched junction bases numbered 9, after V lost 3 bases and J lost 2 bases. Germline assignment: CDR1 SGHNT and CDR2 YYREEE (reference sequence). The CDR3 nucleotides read TGTGCCAGCAGCTGGGGGACAGGGGGCGCTTGGGCCTACGAGCAGTACTTC. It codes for CASSWGTGGAWAYEQYF.

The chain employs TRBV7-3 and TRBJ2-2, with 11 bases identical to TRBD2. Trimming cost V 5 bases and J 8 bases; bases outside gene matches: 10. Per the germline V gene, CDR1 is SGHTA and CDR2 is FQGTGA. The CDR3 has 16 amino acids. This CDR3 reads CASSPTSGDPIGELFF. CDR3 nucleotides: TGTGCCAGCAGCCCGACTAGCGGGGACCCGATAGGGGAGCTGTTTTTT.

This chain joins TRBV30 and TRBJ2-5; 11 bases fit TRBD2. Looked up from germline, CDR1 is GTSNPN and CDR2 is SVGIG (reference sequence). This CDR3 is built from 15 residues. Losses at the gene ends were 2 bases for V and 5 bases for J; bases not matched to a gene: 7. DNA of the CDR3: TGTGCCTGGAGTTCGACCGGACTAGCGGGCGAGACCCAGTACTTC. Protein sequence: CAWSSTGLAGETQYF.

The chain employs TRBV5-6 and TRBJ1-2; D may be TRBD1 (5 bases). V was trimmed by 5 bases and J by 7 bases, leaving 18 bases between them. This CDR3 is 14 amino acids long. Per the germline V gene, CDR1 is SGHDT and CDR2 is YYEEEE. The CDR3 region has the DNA TGTGCCAGCAGGTCCCCGGGGGGACTAGGTGGCTACACCTTC. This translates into CASRSPGGLGGYTF.

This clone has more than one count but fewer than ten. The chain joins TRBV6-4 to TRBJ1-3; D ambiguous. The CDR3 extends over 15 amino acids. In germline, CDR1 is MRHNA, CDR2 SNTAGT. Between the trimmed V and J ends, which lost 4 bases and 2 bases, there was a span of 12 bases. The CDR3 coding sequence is TGTGCCAGCAGTGCAAACAGTAACCCTGGAAACACCATATATTTT. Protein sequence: CASSANSNPGNTIYF.

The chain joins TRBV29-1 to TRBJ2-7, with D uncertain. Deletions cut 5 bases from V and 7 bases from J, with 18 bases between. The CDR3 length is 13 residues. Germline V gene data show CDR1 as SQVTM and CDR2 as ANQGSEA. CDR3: CSVLERTYGEQYF. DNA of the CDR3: TGCAGCGTTCTGGAAAGAACCTACGGGGAGCAGTACTTC.